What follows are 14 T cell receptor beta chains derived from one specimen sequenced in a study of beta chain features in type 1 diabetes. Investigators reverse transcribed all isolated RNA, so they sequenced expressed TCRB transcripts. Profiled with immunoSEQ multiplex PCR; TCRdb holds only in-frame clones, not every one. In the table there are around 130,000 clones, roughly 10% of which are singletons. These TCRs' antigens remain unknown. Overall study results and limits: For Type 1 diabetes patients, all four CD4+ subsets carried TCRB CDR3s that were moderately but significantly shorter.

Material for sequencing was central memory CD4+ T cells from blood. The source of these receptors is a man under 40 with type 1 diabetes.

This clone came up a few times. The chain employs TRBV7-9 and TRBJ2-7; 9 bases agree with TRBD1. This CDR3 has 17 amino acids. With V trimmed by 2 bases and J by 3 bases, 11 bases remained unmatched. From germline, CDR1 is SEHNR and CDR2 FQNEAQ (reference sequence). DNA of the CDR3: TGTGCCAGCAGCTTAAAGGGAGGGACAGGGTACATCTACGAGCAGTACTTC. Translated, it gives CASSLKGGTGYIYEQYF.

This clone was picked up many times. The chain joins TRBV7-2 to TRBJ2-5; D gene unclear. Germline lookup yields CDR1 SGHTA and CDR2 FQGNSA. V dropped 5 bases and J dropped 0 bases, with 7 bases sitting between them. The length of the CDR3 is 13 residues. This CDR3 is CASSRRNQETQYF. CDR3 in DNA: TGTGCCAGCAGCAGGCGGAACCAAGAGACCCAGTACTTC.

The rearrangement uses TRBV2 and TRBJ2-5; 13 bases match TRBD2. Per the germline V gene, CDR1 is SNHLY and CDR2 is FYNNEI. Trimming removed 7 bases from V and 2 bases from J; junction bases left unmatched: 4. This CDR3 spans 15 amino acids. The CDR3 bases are TGTGCCAGCAACCGACTAGCGGGAGGACAAGAGACCCAGTACTTC. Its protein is CASNRLAGGQETQYF.

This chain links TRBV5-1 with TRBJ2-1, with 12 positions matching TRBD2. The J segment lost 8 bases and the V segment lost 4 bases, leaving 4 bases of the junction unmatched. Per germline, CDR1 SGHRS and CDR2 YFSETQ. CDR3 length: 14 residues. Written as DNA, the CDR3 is TGCGCCAGCAGCCTCTCTAGCGGGGGGGATGAGCAGTTCTTC. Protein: CASSLSSGGDEQFF.

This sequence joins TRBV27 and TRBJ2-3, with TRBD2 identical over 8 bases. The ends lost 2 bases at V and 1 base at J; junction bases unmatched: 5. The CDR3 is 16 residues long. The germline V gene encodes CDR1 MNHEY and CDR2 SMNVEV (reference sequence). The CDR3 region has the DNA TGTGCCAGCAGTTTAAATTGGCGGGGGGGCACAGATACGCAGTATTTT. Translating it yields CASSLNWRGGTDTQYF.

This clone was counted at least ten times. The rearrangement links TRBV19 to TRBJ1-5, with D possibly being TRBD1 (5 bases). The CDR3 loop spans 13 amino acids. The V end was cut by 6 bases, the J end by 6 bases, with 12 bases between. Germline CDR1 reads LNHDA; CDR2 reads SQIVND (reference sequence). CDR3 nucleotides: TGTGCCAGTAGGGCAGGGCAGGTTCAGCCCCAGCATTTT. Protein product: CASRAGQVQPQHF. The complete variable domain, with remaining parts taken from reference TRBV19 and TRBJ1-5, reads DGGITQSPKYLFRKEGQNVTLSCEQNLNHDAMYWYRQDPGQGLRLIYYSQIVNDFQKGDIAEGYSVSREKKESFPLTVTSAQKNPTAFYLCASRAGQVQPQHFGDGTRLSIL.

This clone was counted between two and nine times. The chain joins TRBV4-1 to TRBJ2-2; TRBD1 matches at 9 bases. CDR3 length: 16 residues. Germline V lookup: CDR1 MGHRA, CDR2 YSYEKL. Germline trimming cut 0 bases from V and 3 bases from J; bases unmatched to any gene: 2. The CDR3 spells CASSQETGGYTGELFF. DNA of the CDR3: TGCGCCAGCAGCCAAGAGACAGGGGGTTACACCGGGGAGCTGTTTTTT.

The CDR3 DNA sequence: TGCGCCAGCAGCCAAGACAGTAGCGGGGGCCTCACGGATACGCAGTATTTT. Translated, it gives CASSQDSSGGLTDTQYF. The chain has TRBV4-3 and TRBJ2-3, with 9 bases lining up with TRBD2. Germline assignment: CDR1 LGHNA and CDR2 YSLEER. The V segment lost 0 bases and the J segment 6 bases; nucleotides outside the gene matches: 10. This CDR3 has 17 residues.

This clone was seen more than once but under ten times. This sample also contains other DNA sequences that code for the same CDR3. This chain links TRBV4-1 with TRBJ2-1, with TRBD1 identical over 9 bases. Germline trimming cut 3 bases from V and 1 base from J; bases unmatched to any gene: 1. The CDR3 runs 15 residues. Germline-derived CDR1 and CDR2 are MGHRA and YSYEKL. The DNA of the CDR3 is TGCGCCAGCAGCCAGGACAGGGGTTCCTACAATGAGCAGTTCTTC. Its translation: CASSQDRGSYNEQFF.

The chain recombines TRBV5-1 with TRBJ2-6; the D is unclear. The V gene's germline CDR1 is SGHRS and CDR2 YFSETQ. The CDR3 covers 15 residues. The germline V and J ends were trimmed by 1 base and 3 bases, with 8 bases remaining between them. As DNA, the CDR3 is TGCGCCAGCAGCTTGATGCCAGATGGGGCCAACGTCCTGACTTTC. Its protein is CASSLMPDGANVLTF.

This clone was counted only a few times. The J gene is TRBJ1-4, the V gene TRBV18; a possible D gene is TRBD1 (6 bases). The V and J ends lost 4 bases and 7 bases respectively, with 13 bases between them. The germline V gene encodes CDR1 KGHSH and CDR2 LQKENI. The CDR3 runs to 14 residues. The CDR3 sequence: CASSLQGQPEKLFF. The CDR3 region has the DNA TGTGCCAGCTCACTCCAGGGGCAGCCTGAAAAACTGTTTTTT.

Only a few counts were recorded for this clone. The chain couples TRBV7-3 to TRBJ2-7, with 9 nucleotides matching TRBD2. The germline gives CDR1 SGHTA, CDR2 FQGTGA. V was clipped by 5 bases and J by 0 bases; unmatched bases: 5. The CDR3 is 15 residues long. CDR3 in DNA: TGTGCCAGCAGCCGGTTAGCGGGGGACTCCTACGAGCAGTACTTC. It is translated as CASSRLAGDSYEQYF. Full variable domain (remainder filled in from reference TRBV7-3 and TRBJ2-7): GAGVSQTPSNKVTEKGKYVELRCDPISGHTALYWYRQSLGQGPEFLIYFQGTGAADDSGLPNDRFFAVRPEGSVSTLKIQRTERGDSAVYLCASSRLAGDSYEQYFGPGTRLTVT.

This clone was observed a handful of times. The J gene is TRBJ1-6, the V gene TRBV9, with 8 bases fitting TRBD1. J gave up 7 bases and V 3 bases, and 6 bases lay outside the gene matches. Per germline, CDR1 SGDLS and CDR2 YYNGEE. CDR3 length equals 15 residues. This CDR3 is CASSAGQEPNSPLHF. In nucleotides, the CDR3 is TGTGCCAGCAGCGCGGGACAGGAACCGAATTCACCCCTCCACTTT.

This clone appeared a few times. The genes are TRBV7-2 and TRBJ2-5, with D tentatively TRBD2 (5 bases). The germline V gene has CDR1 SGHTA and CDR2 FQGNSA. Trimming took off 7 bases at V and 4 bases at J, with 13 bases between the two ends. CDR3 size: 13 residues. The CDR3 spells CASTPRRGETQYF. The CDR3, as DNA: TGTGCCAGCACCCCCAGACGGGGAGAGACCCAGTACTTC.